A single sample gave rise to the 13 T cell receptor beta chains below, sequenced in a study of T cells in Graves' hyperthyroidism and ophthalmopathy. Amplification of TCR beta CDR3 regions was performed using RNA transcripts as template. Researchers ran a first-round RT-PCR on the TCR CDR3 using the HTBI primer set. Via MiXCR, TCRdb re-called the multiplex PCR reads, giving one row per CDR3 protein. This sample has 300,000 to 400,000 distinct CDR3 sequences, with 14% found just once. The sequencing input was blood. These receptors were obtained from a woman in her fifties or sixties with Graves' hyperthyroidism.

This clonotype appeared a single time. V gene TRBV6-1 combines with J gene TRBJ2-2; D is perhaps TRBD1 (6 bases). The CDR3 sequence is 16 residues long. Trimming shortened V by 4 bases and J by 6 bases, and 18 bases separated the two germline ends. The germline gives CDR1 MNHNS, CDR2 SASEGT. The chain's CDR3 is CASSGLRGRGAGELFF. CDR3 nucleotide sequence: TGTGCCAGCAGTGGACTGAGGGGGAGAGGTGCCGGGGAGCTGTTTTTT.

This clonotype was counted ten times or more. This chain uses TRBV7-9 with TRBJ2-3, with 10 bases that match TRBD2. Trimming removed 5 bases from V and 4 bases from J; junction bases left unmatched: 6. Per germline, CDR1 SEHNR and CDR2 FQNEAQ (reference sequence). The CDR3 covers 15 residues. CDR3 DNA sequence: TGTGCCAGCAGCCCCATAGCGGGAGGATCAGATACGCAGTATTTT. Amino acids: CASSPIAGGSDTQYF.

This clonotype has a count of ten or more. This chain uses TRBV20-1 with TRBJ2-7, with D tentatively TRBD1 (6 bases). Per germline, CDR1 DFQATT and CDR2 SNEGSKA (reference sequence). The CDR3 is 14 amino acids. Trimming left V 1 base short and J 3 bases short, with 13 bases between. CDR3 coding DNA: TGCAGTGCTAGAGGAGGGCAGGGGTTCTACGAGCAGTACTTC. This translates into CSARGGQGFYEQYF.

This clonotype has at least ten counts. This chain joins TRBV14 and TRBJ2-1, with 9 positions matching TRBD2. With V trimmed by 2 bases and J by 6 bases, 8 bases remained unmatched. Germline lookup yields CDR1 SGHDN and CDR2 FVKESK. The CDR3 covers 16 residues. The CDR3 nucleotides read TGTGCCAGCAGCCAAAGCGGCGGGAGGGTCTCCAATGAGCAGTTCTTC. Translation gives CASSQSGGRVSNEQFF.

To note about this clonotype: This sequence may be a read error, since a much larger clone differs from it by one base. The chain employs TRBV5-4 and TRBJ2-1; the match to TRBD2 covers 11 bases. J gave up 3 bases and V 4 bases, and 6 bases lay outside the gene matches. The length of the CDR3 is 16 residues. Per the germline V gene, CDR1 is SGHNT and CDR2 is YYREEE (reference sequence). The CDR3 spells CASSRATSGIYNEQFF. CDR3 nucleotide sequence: TGTGCCAGCAGCAGGGCGACTAGCGGGATCTACAATGAGCAGTTCTTC.

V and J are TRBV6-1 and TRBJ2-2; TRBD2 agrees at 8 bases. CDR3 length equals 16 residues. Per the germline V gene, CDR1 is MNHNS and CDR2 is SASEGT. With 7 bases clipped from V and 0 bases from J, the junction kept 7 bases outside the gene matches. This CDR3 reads CASINREGANTGELFF. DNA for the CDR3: TGTGCCAGCATCAACCGGGAGGGTGCGAACACCGGGGAGCTGTTTTTT.

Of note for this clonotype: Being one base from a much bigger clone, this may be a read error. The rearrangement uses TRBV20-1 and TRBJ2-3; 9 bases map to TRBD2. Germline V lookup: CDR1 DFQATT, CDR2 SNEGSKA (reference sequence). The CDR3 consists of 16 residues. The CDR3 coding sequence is TGCAGTGCCCCTCCGAGGCTAGCGGGACACACAGGTACGCAGTATTTT. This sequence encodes CSAPPRLAGHTGTQYF.

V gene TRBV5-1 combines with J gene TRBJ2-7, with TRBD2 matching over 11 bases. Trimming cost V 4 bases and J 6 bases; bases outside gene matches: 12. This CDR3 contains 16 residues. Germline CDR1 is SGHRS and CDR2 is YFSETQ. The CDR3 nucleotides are TGCGCCAGCAGCCTCCGGACTAGCGGGCGTTGGGCCGAGCAGTACTTC. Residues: CASSLRTSGRWAEQYF.

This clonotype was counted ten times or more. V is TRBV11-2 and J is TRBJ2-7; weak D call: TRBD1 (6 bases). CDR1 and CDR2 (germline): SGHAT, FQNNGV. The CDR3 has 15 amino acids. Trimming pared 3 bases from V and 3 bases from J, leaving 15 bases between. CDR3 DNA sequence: TGTGCCAGCAGCTTGGTTGTTGGACAGAGCTACGAGCAGTACTTC. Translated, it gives CASSLVVGQSYEQYF.

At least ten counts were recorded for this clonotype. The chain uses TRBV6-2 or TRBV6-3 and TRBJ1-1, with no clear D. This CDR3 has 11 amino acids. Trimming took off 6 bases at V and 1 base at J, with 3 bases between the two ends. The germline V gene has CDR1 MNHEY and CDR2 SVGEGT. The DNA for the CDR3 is TGTGCCAGCAGCCGGAACACTGAAGCTTTCTTT. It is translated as CASSRNTEAFF.

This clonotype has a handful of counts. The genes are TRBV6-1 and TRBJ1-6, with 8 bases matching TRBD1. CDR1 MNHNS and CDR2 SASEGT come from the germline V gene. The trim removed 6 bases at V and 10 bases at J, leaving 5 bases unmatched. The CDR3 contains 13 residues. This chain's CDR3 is CASRIQGASPLHF. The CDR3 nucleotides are TGTGCCAGCAGAATCCAGGGGGCATCACCCCTCCACTTT.

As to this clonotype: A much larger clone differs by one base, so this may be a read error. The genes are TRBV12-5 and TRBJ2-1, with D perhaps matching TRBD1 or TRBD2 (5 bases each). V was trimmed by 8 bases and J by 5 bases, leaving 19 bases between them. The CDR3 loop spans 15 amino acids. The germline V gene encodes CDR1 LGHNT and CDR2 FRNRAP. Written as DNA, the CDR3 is TGTGCTAGTACCCCGGGACGCAGCATAGACAATGAGCAGTTCTTC. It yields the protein CASTPGRSIDNEQFF.

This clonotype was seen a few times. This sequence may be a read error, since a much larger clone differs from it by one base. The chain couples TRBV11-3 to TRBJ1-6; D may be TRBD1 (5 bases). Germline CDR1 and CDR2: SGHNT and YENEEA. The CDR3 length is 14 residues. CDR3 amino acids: CAGSLWGMRSPLHF. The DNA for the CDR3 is TGTGCCGGCAGCCTCTGGGGGATGCGGTCACCCCTCCACTTT.